A single sample gave rise to the 19 T cell receptor beta chains below, sequenced in a study of shared clonotypes between healthy human individuals. The table came from immunoSEQ multiplex PCR; TCRdb's copy has only in-frame clones and leaves some out. The profile covers about 1.1 million clones, with approximately 77% appearing a single time and roughly 0.9% taken by the ten largest. Sequenced material: memory CD4+ T cells from PBMCs. Regarding subset: CD45RA-negative fraction. These receptors all come from a man aged 18 to 29 in good health. Some clones in this sample may be carry-over from other donors' samples.

This chain uses TRBV28 with TRBJ1-4; TRBD1 matches at 8 bases. This CDR3 spans 15 amino acids. V lost 6 bases and J lost 0; bases outside the gene matches: 3. CDR1 and CDR2 (germline): MDHEN, SYDVKM. CDR3 DNA: TGTGCCAGCAGAACAGGGGGACCAACTAATGAAAAACTGTTTTTT. It yields the protein CASRTGGPTNEKLFF.

V and J are TRBV7-2 and TRBJ2-7; D is perhaps TRBD1 or TRBD2 (5 bases each). The CDR3 is 16 residues long. Germline V CDR1 and CDR2: SGHTA, FQGNSA. V was shortened by 0 bases and J by 1 base, with 13 bases between the two germline ends. CDR3 loop: CASSLAPRGRSYEQYF. As DNA, the CDR3 is TGTGCCAGCAGCTTAGCACCGAGGGGCAGATCCTACGAGCAGTACTTC.

The chain employs TRBV19 and TRBJ2-7; 7 nucleotides align to TRBD1. V lost 4 bases to trimming and J lost 0 bases; unmatched junction nucleotides: 6. The V gene's germline CDR1 is LNHDA and CDR2 SQIVND (reference sequence). This CDR3 is built from 15 residues. The CDR3 region is CASSRYRGPSYEQYF. In DNA form, the CDR3 reads TGTGCCAGTAGTAGATACAGGGGTCCCTCCTACGAGCAGTACTTC.

This clone was counted a few times. Within the sample, other DNA sequences also encode this same CDR3. The genes are TRBV7-2 and TRBJ2-3; D remains unclear. CDR1 is SGHTA, CDR2 FQGNSA, per germline. CDR3 size: 13 residues. Trimming left V 3 bases short and J 2 bases short, with 6 bases between. Written as DNA, the CDR3 is TGTGCCAGCAGCTTTCCCAACACAGATACGCAGTATTTT. Amino acids: CASSFPNTDTQYF. The full variable domain, with the rest looked up from reference TRBV7-2 and TRBJ2-3, is GAGVSQSPSNKVTEKGKDVELRCDPISGHTALYWYRQSLGQGLEFLIYFQGNSAPDKSGLPSDRFSAERTGGSVSTLTIQRTQQEDSAVYLCASSFPNTDTQYFGPGTRLTVL.

CDR3 residues: CSALRHYTGELFF. CDR3 DNA: TGCAGCGCCCTCAGACATTACACCGGGGAGCTGTTTTTT. The chain joins TRBV29-1 to TRBJ2-2; D call uncertain. CDR1 and CDR2 (germline): SQVTM, ANQGSEA. Trimming shortened V by 7 bases and J by 3 bases, and 12 bases separated the two germline ends. This CDR3 has 13 amino acids.

This clone appeared a single time. This chain connects TRBV9 to TRBJ2-1; 12 bases are shared with TRBD2. Germline CDR1 and CDR2: SGDLS and YYNGEE. V shed 4 bases, J shed 7 bases, and the junction held 9 bases outside the gene matches. The CDR3 loop spans 16 amino acids. CDR3 amino acids: CASSPTTSGGKNEQFF. The CDR3, as DNA: TGTGCCAGCAGCCCGACGACTAGCGGGGGAAAGAATGAGCAGTTCTTC.

J is TRBJ2-7 and V is TRBV15, with D possibly being TRBD2 (5 bases). Germline V lookup: CDR1 LNHNV, CDR2 YYDKDF (reference sequence). V lost 1 base and J 7 bases, leaving 11 bases between the germline ends. The CDR3 consists of 13 residues. CDR3 protein: CATSRAPGLEQYF. The CDR3 DNA reads as TGTGCCACCAGCAGAGCCCCTGGACTGGAGCAGTACTTC.

The chain uses TRBV29-1 and TRBJ1-5, with 9 bases matching TRBD1. The CDR3 covers 13 residues. V shed 3 bases, J shed 9 bases, and the junction held 6 bases outside the gene matches. Germline V lookup: CDR1 SQVTM, CDR2 ANQGSEA. The chain's CDR3 is CSVDPDRGGPQHF. The CDR3 nucleotides are TGCAGCGTTGACCCCGACAGGGGGGGGCCCCAGCATTTT.

Notes on this clone: Relative to the germline gene, one junction end is altered; a read error may explain this. The rearrangement joins TRBV6-1 to TRBJ1-1; D is undetermined. Germline assignment: CDR1 MNHNS and CDR2 SASEGT. CDR3 length equals 13 residues. CDR3 loop: CASSARENTGAFF. CDR3 coding DNA: TGTGCCAGCAGTGCCCGGGAGAACACTGGAGCTTTCTTT.

This rearrangement joins TRBV18 to TRBJ1-2, with 8 positions matching TRBD1. V gave up 3 bases and J gave up 6 bases; unmatched junction bases: 6. The germline V gene encodes CDR1 KGHSH and CDR2 LQKENI. The CDR3 is 14 residues long. The CDR3 region is CASSPRQGQDGYTF. The CDR3 DNA reads as TGTGCCAGCTCACCTAGACAGGGACAGGATGGCTACACCTTC.

This clone was seen a handful of times. V usage is TRBV27 and J usage is TRBJ2-6; D perhaps matches TRBD2 (5 bases). CDR3 length: 17 residues. Germline CDR1 reads MNHEY; CDR2 reads SMNVEV (reference sequence). V dropped 2 bases and J dropped 0 bases, with 11 bases sitting between them. In DNA, the CDR3 is TGTGCCAGCAGTTTACTCCGGGGAAGCTCTGGGGCCAACGTCCTGACTTTC. Translation: CASSLLRGSSGANVLTF. Together with reference TRBV27 and TRBJ2-6, the CDR3 gives the full variable domain: EAQVTQNPRYLITVTGKKLTVTCSQNMNHEYMSWYRQDPGLGLRQIYYSMNVEVTDKGDVPEGYKVSRKEKRNFPLILESPSPNQTSLYFCASSLLRGSSGANVLTFGAGSRLTVL.

The chain links TRBV6-5 to TRBJ1-4, with D perhaps matching TRBD1 (6 bases). V lost 5 bases and J lost 6, with 13 bases in between. CDR1 is MNHEY, CDR2 SVGAGI, per germline. The CDR3 contains 14 residues. Written as DNA, the CDR3 is TGTGCCAGCAGTACAGGGTTGGGACATGAAAAACTGTTTTTT. Translation: CASSTGLGHEKLFF.

This clone was found a few times. The chain's CDR3 is CASSRIRDSTEAFF. Here the CDR3 DNA reads TGTGCCAGCAGTCGCATCCGGGACAGCACTGAAGCTTTCTTT. The chain links TRBV27 to TRBJ1-1; 7 bases align to TRBD1. The CDR3 is 14 amino acids. Germline lookup yields CDR1 MNHEY and CDR2 SMNVEV (reference sequence). The trim removed 5 bases at V and 4 bases at J, leaving 7 bases unmatched.

The chain uses TRBV28 and TRBJ1-3; TRBD1 is a possible D gene (5 bases). Germline V CDR1 and CDR2: MDHEN, SYDVKM. The CDR3 totals 15 residues. Trimming took off 3 bases at V and 3 bases at J, with 12 bases between the two ends. The CDR3 DNA reads as TGTGCCAGCAGTTTTAGAGGGGCGCTTGGAAACACCATATATTTT. Its protein is CASSFRGALGNTIYF.

The V gene is TRBV6-6, the J gene TRBJ2-6; no clear D. The germline V gene has CDR1 MNHNY and CDR2 SVGAGI (reference sequence). The ends were cut back, 5 bases at V and 1 base at J, with 9 bases in the middle. The length of the CDR3 is 15 residues. The DNA for the CDR3 is TGTGCCAGCAGTGCAAGTGGGTCTGGGGCCAACGTCCTGACTTTC. This translates into CASSASGSGANVLTF.

The V gene is TRBV7-2, the J gene TRBJ2-3, with D possibly matching TRBD2 (5 bases). CDR1 and CDR2 from the germline V gene are SGHTA and FQGNSA. Trimming cost V 6 bases and J 5 bases, with 12 bases left between them. The CDR3 totals 13 residues. CDR3 residues: CASSSAMGDTQYF. CDR3 bases: TGTGCCAGCAGTAGCGCTATGGGAGATACGCAGTATTTT.

CDR3 in amino acids: CASRQPGLEGEQYF. As DNA, the CDR3 is TGTGCCAGCAGACAGCCGGGACTAGAGGGGGAGCAGTACTTC. This chain uses TRBV5-4 with TRBJ2-7; 8 positions agree with TRBD2. The germline V gene has CDR1 SGHNT and CDR2 YYREEE (reference sequence). Germline trimming cut 5 bases from V and 7 bases from J; bases unmatched to any gene: 11. The CDR3 totals 14 residues.

On this clone: The same CDR3 arises from other DNA sequences in this sample as well. The rearrangement uses TRBV28 and TRBJ1-2; 8 bases align to TRBD1. The CDR3 is 13 amino acids. Germline-derived CDR1 and CDR2 are MDHEN and SYDVKM. The V gene end was trimmed by 6 bases and the J gene end by 2 bases; junction bases not matched to a gene: 2. The CDR3 loop is CASRTGVNYGYTF. DNA of the CDR3: TGTGCCAGCAGGACAGGGGTAAACTATGGCTACACCTTC.

This clone was counted a few times. V gene TRBV2 combines with J gene TRBJ2-2; 9 bases map to TRBD1. V shed 8 bases and J 6 bases; nucleotides not matched to a gene: 10. The CDR3 covers 15 residues. Germline CDR1 SNHLY, CDR2 FYNNEI. This CDR3 reads CASGSGTGYAGELFF. The CDR3 DNA follows: TGTGCCAGCGGATCCGGGACAGGGTACGCCGGGGAGCTGTTTTTT.